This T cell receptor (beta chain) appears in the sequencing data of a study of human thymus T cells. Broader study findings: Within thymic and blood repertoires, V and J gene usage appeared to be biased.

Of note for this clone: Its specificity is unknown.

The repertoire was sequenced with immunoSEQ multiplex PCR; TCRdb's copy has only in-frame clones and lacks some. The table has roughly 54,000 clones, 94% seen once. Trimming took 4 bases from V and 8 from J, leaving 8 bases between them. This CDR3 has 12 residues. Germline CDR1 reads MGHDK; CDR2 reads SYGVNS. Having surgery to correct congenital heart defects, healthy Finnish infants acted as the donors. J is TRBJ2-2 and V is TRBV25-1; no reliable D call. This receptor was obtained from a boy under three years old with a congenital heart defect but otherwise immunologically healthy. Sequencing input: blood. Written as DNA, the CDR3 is TGTGCCAGCAGTGTTGTCCATGGGGAGCTGTTTTTT. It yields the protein CASSVVHGELFF.